This T cell receptor beta chain comes out of a study of T cell therapy after organ transplantation. Overall study context: Expansion used a peptide pool of 30 HLA class I and II CMV epitopes. 4 to 8 weeks after therapy completion, short-term post-therapy blood was collected.

This CDR3 region has 12 residues. Germline CDR1 is MGHRA and CDR2 is YSYEKL. Trimming took 3 bases from V and 8 from J, leaving 7 bases between them. Findings and limits, study-wide: Few nonresponder expansions may reflect low coverage from poor CD8+ yield.

Worth noting for this clone: What it binds is unknown.

Data came from immunoSEQ multiplex PCR; TCRdb stores just in-frame clones and leaves some out. The repertoire has 15,000 to 20,000 clones, around 82% of them found once; the top ten carry about 9.2%. Sample time point: 4-8 weeks after completion of therapy. The gene calls are TRBV4-1 and TRBJ2-2; D is ambiguous. The material sequenced was CD8+ T cells from blood, taken after autologous CMV-specific T cell therapy. The TCR sequence derives from a human patient who had received a solid organ transplant and had CMV disease. Certain T cells may be donor cells from the graft. The CDR3 coding sequence is TGCGCCAGCAGCCACCAAGGGGGGGAGCTGTTTTTT. It codes for CASSHQGGELFF.